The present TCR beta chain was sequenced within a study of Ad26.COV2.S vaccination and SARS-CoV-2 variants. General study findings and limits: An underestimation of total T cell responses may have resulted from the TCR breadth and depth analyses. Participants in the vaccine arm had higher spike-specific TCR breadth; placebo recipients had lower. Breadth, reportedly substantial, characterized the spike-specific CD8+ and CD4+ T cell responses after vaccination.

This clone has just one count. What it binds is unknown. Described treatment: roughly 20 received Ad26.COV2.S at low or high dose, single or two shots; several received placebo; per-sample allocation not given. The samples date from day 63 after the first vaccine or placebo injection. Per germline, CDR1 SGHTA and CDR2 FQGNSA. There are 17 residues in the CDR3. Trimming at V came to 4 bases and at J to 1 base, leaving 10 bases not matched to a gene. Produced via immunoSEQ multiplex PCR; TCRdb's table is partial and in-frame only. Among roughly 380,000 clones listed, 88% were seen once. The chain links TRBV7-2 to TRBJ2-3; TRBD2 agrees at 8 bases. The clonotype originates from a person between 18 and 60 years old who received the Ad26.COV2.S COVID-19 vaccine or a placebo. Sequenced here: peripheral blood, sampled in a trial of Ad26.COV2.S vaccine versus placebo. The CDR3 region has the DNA TGTGCCAGCAGCTGGGATAGGAACGGGGGGGGCACAGATACGCAGTATTTT. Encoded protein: CASSWDRNGGGTDTQYF.